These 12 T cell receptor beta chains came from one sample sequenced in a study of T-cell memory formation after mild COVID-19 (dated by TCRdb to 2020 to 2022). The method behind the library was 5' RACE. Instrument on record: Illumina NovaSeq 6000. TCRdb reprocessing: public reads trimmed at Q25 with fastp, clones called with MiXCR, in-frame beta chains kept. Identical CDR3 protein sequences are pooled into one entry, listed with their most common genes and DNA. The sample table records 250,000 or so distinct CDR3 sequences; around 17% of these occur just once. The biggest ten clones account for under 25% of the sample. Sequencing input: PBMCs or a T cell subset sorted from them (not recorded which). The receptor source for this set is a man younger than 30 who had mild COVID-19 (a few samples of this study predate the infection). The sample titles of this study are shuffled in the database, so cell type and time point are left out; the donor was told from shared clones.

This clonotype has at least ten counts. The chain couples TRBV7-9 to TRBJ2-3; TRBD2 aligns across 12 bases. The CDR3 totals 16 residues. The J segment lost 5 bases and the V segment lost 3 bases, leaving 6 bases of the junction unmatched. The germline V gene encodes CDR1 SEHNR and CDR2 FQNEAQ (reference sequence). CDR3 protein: CASSLALAGGQDTQYF. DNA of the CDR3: TGTGCCAGCAGCTTGGCCCTAGCGGGGGGGCAAGATACGCAGTATTTT.

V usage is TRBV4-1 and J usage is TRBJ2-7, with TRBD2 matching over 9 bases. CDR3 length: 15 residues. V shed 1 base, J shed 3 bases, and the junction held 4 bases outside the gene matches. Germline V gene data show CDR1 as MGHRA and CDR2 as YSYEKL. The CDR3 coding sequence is TGCGCCAGCAGCCAAGCATTAGCGGGGGACTACGAGCAGTACTTC. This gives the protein CASSQALAGDYEQYF.

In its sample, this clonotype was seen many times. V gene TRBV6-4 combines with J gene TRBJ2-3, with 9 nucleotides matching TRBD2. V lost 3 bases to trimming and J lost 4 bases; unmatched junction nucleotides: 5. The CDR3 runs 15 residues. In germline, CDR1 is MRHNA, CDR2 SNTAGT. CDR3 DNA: TGTGCCAGCAGTGAAGGCGGGGGGGCCGCAGATACGCAGTATTTT. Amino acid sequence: CASSEGGGAADTQYF.

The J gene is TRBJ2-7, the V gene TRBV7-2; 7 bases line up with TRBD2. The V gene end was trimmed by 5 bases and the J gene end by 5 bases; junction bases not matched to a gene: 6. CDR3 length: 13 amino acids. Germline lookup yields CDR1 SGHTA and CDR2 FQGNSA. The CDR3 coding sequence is TGTGCCAGCAGCGCCGGGGGGTCTAACGAGCAGTACGTC. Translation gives CASSAGGSNEQYV.

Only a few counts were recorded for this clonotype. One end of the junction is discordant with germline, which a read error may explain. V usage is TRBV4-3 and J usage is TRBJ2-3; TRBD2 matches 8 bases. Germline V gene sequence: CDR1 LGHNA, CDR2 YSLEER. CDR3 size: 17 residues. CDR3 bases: TGCGACAGCAGCCAAGATGGTAACGGGGGGGCCCCAGATACGCAGTATTTT. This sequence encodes CDSSQDGNGGAPDTQYF.

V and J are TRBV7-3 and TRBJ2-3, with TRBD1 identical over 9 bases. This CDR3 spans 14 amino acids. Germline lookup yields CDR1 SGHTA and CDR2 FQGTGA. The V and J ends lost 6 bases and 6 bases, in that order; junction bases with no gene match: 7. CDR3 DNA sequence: TGTGCCAGCAGTCCGACAGGGGGTCGGGATACGCAGTATTTT. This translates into CASSPTGGRDTQYF.

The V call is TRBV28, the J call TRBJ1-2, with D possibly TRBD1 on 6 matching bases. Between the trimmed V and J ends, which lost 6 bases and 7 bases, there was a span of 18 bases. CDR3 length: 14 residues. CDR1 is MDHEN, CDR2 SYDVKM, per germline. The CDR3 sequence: CASSRDRRLSGYTF. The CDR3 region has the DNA TGTGCCAGCAGCCGTGACAGGAGGCTAAGTGGCTACACCTTC.

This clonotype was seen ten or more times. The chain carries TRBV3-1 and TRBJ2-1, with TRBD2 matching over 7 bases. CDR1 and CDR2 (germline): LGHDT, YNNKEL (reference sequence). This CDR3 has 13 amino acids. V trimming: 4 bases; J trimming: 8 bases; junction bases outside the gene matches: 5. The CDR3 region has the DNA TGTGCCAGCAGCCGTGGGGAGGGTTATGAGCAGTTCTTC. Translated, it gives CASSRGEGYEQFF.

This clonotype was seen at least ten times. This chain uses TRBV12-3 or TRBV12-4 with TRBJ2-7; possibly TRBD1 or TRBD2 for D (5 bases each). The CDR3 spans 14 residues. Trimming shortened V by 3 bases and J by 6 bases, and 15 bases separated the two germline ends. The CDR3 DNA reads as TGTGCCAGCAGTTTTCGGGACGGGCCCCGCGAGCAGTACTTC. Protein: CASSFRDGPREQYF.

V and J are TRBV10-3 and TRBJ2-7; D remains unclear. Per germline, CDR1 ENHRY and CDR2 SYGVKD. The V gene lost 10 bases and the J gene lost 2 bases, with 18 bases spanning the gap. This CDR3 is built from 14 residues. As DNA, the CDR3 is TGTGCCAACGCCAGGACGGCCGACCCCTACGAGCAGTACGTC. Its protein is CANARTADPYEQYV.

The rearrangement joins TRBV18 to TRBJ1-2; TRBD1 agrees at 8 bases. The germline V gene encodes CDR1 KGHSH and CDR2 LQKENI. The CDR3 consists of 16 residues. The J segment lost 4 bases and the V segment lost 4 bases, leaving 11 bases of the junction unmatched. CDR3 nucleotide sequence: TGTGCCAGCTCACAGGATAGGGGACAGGTGACCTATGGCTACACCTTC. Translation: CASSQDRGQVTYGYTF.

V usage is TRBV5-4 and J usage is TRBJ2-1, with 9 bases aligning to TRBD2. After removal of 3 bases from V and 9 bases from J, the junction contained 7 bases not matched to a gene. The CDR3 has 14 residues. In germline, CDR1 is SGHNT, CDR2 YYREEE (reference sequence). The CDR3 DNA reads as TGTGCCAGCAGCTCGGGAGGACTAGCGAGTGAGCAGTTCTTC. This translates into CASSSGGLASEQFF.